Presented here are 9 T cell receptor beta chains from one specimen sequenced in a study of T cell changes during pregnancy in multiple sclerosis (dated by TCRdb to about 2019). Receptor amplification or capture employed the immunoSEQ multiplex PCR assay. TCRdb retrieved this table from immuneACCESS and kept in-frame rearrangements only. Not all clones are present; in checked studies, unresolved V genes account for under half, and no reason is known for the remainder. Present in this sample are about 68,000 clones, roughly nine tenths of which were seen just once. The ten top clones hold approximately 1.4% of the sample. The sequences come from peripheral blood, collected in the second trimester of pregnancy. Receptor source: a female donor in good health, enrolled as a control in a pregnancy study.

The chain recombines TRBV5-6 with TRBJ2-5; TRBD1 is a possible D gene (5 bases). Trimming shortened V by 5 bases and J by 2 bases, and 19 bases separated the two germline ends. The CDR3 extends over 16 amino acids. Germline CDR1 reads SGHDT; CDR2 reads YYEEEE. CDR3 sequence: CASSPIGQRTQETQYF. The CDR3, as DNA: TGTGCCAGCAGTCCTATTGGACAACGCACTCAAGAGACCCAGTACTTC.

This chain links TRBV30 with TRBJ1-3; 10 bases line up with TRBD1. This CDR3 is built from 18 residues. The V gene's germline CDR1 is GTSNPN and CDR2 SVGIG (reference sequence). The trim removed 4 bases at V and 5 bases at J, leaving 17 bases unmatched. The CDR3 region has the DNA TGTGCCTGGACCCGACAGGGGGCGGCTATTGGGTCCCGAAACACCATATATTTT. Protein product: CAWTRQGAAIGSRNTIYF.

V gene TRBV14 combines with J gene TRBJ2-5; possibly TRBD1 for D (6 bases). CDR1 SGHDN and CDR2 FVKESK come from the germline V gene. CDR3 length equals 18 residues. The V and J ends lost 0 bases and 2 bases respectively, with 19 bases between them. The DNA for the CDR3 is TGTGCCAGCAGCCAAGAAAGGGGAACAGGGTGGCCTCAAGAGACCCAGTACTTC. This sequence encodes CASSQERGTGWPQETQYF.

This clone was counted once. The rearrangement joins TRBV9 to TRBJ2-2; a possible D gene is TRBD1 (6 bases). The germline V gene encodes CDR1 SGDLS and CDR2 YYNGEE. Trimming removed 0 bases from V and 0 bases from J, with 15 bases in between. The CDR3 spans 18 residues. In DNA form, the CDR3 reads TGTGCCAGCAGCGTAGGAAGGGGGAAGACCGCGAACACCGGGGAGCTGTTTTTT. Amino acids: CASSVGRGKTANTGELFF.

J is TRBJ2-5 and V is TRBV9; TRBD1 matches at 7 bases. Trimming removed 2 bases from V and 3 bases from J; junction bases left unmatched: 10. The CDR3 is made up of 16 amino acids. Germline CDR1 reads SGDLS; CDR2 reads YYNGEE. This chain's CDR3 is CASSVMGSGGEETQYF. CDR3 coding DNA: TGTGCCAGCAGCGTTATGGGATCAGGGGGAGAAGAGACCCAGTACTTC.

CDR3 protein: CASSQVVSGSPGTDTQYF. CDR3 nucleotide sequence: TGCGCCAGCAGCCAAGTGGTTAGCGGGAGTCCTGGCACAGATACGCAGTATTTT. This chain connects TRBV4-3 to TRBJ2-3; TRBD2 aligns across 9 bases. This CDR3 comprises 18 residues. The germline V gene encodes CDR1 LGHNA and CDR2 YSLEER. V shed 1 base and J 1 base; nucleotides not matched to a gene: 9.

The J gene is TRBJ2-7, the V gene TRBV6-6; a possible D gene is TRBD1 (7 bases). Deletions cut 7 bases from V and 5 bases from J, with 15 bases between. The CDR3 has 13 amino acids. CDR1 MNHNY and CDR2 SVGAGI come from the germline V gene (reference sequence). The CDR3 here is CASTDRSGDEQYF. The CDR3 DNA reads TGTGCCAGCACGGACAGGTCGGGGGACGAGCAGTACTTC.

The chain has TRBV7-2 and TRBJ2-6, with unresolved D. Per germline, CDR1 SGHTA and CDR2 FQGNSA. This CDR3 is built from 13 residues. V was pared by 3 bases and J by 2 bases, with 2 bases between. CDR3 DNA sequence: TGTGCCAGCAGCTTCACTGGGGCCAACGTCCTGACTTTC. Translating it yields CASSFTGANVLTF.

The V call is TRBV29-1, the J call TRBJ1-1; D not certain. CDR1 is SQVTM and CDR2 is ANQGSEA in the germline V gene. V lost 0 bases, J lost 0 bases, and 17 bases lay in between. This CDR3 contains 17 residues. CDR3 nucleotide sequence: TGCAGCGTTGAAGAGGAGACCGGGATCTTCATGAACACTGAAGCTTTCTTT. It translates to CSVEEETGIFMNTEAFF.